This TCR beta chain was sequenced during a study of cytomegalovirus exposure and HLA in healthy donors. General study points: In a later analysis, most CMV-associated TCR beta chains appeared HLA-restricted.

Researchers ran the PCR with 60 Vbeta and 13 Jbeta primers. Libraries were prepared by immunoSEQ multiplex PCR; TCRdb keeps only in-frame clonotypes and omits some of them. The data contain 130,000 or so clones, roughly 70% of them seen just once; the ten biggest clones take up approximately 7%. Germline assignment: CDR1 MDHEN and CDR2 SYDVKM. This CDR3 has 15 amino acids. Trimming removed 4 bases from V and 2 bases from J; junction bases left unmatched: 7. Worth noting for this clone: Its antigen is unidentified.

The rearrangement joins TRBV28 to TRBJ1-1, with 7 bases aligning to TRBD1. This TCR derives from a man aged 40-50 years in good health and CMV-seropositive. The sample consisted of PBMCs. The CDR3 DNA sequence: TGTGCCAGCAGTTCCCCCGGGACAGCTAACACTGAAGCTTTCTTT. It codes for CASSSPGTANTEAFF.